Below are 20 T cell receptor beta chains sequenced from a single sample in a study of regulatory T cells in long-lasting Graves disease (TCRdb year 2021). The library was produced with multiplex PCR. Sequencing instrument: Illumina HiSeq 4000. CDR3 regions were amplified by Arm-PCR with iRepertoire HTBI primers to construct TCR beta libraries. TCRdb trimmed public reads at Q25 via fastp, called clones via MiXCR and kept in-frame beta chains. A single entry per CDR3 protein holds the most common genes and DNA from its merged rows. This sample is represented by hundreds of thousands of distinct CDR3 sequences; 15% to 20% of them were singletons. The top ten clones comprise 15% to 20% of the sample. The meaning of the sample's time point label: newly diagnosed GD, antithyroid drugs for less than 3 months. RNA was extracted from PBMCs in TRIzol for both TCR sequencing and RNA sequencing. A further study also used this sample, focusing on T cells in Graves' hyperthyroidism and ophthalmopathy.

The source material was peripheral blood mononuclear cells (PBMCs), sampled at new diagnosis, from a patient treated with antithyroid drugs. The receptor source for this set is a woman in her 30s with Graves disease. Donor details come from another sample of the same person, matched by shared clones.

The V and J genes are TRBV20-1 and TRBJ2-4; a weak D match, TRBD1 (6 bases). The CDR3 runs 13 residues. CDR1 and CDR2 from the germline V gene are DFQATT and SNEGSKA (reference sequence). V gave up 6 bases and J gave up 4 bases, with 13 bases separating them. CDR3 sequence reads: CSAPRTAKNIQYF. In DNA form, the CDR3 reads TGCAGTGCGCCCCGGACAGCTAAAAACATTCAGTACTTC.

The rearrangement links TRBV20-1 to TRBJ2-7; D unclear. Deletions cut 4 bases from V and 4 bases from J, with 11 bases between. Germline values: CDR1 DFQATT, CDR2 SNEGSKA (reference sequence). CDR3 length: 12 amino acids. In DNA form, the CDR3 reads TGCAGTGCTAAAACAGCGTGGTACGAGCAGTACTTC. It translates to CSAKTAWYEQYF.

This chain connects TRBV9 to TRBJ2-7; D call uncertain. Germline loops: CDR1 SGDLS, CDR2 YYNGEE. The CDR3 is 14 residues long. V lost 3 bases, J lost 4 bases, and 14 bases lay in between. The CDR3 nucleotides read TGTGCCAGCAGCGCCTCCCCGGAGTTATACGAGCAGTACTTC. Residues: CASSASPELYEQYF.

This clonotype was picked up many times. The CDR3 region is CASSQGGQSASYGYTF. CDR3 DNA: TGTGCCAGCAGCCAAGGTGGGCAGTCGGCAAGCTATGGCTACACCTTC. The chain is built from TRBV11-3 and TRBJ1-2; no firm D call. The V end lost 5 bases, the J end lost 4 bases, and 20 bases lay between the germline ends. The CDR3 length is 16 residues. Per germline, CDR1 SGHNT and CDR2 YENEEA.

This clonotype was seen repeatedly, ten times or more. The chain couples TRBV6-5 to TRBJ1-1; tentative D call: TRBD1 (6 bases). The V and J ends lost 2 bases and 4 bases respectively, with 14 bases between them. The CDR3 has 15 residues. Germline values: CDR1 MNHEY, CDR2 SVGAGI. The CDR3 sequence is CASSYPGQRVTEAFF. In DNA, the CDR3 is TGTGCCAGCAGTTACCCAGGACAGCGGGTCACTGAAGCTTTCTTT.

This clonotype has only a few counts. V is TRBV7-2 and J is TRBJ1-6; D not certain. CDR1 is SGHTA and CDR2 is FQGNSA in the germline V gene. V gave up 1 base and J gave up 0 bases, with 10 bases separating them. The CDR3 runs to 17 residues. The CDR3 coding sequence is TGTGCCAGCAGCTTAGGAACAGCTAGCTCCTATAATTCACCCCTCCACTTT. Amino acids: CASSLGTASSYNSPLHF.

This chain joins TRBV19 and TRBJ1-2; the D gene is possibly TRBD1 (6 bases). Trimming shortened V by 4 bases and J by 8 bases, and 17 bases separated the two germline ends. This CDR3 has 14 residues. From germline, CDR1 is LNHDA and CDR2 SQIVND (reference sequence). This CDR3 reads CASSRSQGVGGYTF. CDR3 in DNA: TGTGCCAGTAGTAGATCACAGGGCGTAGGCGGCTACACCTTC.

The J gene is TRBJ1-2, the V gene TRBV20-1; unclear D gene. The CDR3 loop spans 16 amino acids. The ends were cut back, 2 bases at V and 0 bases at J, with 16 bases in the middle. CDR1 and CDR2 from the germline V gene are DFQATT and SNEGSKA (reference sequence). As DNA, the CDR3 is TGCAGTGCTAGACAGTCAGACTGGGCCGCTAACTATGGCTACACCTTC. This codes for CSARQSDWAANYGYTF.

This clonotype has only a few counts. V usage is TRBV7-9 and J usage is TRBJ1-3, with 7 nucleotides matching TRBD1. The CDR3 covers 17 residues. The V segment lost 4 bases and the J segment 0 bases; nucleotides outside the gene matches: 9. CDR1 SEHNR and CDR2 FQNEAQ come from the germline V gene (reference sequence). The CDR3 sequence is CASSSHRGTVSGNTIYF. In nucleotides, the CDR3 is TGTGCCAGCAGCTCTCACAGGGGTACAGTCTCTGGAAACACCATATATTTT.

V is TRBV5-6 and J is TRBJ2-1; the match to TRBD1 covers 10 bases. The trim removed 3 bases at V and 3 bases at J, leaving 12 bases unmatched. Per germline, CDR1 SGHDT and CDR2 YYEEEE. The CDR3 runs to 18 residues. CDR3 protein: CASSSRKPGQGIYNEQFF. In nucleotides, the CDR3 is TGTGCCAGCAGCTCGCGAAAACCGGGACAGGGGATCTACAATGAGCAGTTCTTC.

This clonotype has just a few counts. The chain uses TRBV19 and TRBJ2-5, with D tentatively TRBD1 or TRBD2 (5 bases each). Germline CDR1 reads LNHDA; CDR2 reads SQIVND (reference sequence). There are 15 residues in the CDR3. V lost 4 bases, J lost 5 bases, and 17 bases lay in between. The CDR3 protein is CASSKDGTVRETQYF. CDR3 coding DNA: TGTGCCAGTAGTAAGGACGGGACGGTTCGGGAGACCCAGTACTTC. Variable domain in full (rest from reference TRBV19 and TRBJ2-5): DGGITQSPKYLFRKEGQNVTLSCEQNLNHDAMYWYRQDPGQGLRLIYYSQIVNDFQKGDIAEGYSVSREKKESFPLTVTSAQKNPTAFYLCASSKDGTVRETQYFGPGTRLLVL.

The table lists this clonotype with many counts. CDR3 loop: CASSADSGSLLWETQYF. The DNA of the CDR3 is TGTGCCAGCAGCGCTGACTCAGGGAGCCTCTTATGGGAGACCCAGTACTTC. This rearrangement joins TRBV25-1 to TRBJ2-5; the D call may be TRBD1 or TRBD2 (5 bases each). The CDR3 extends over 17 amino acids. Trimming pared 6 bases from V and 5 bases from J, leaving 25 bases between. CDR1 MGHDK and CDR2 SYGVNS come from the germline V gene.

The chain carries TRBV5-1 and TRBJ2-3; a possible D gene is TRBD1 (6 bases). Germline loops: CDR1 SGHRS, CDR2 YFSETQ. The CDR3 spans 14 residues. The ends were cut back, 2 bases at V and 5 bases at J, with 12 bases in the middle. The CDR3 bases are TGCGCCAGCAGCTTTTCAGGGGTGAGAGATACGCAGTATTTT. Translating it yields CASSFSGVRDTQYF.

The V call is TRBV24-1, the J call TRBJ2-5, with a possible D match to TRBD1 (6 bases). Germline V gene lookup returns CDR1 KGHDR and CDR2 SFDVKD. Trimming shortened V by 3 bases and J by 0 bases, and 10 bases separated the two germline ends. The CDR3 consists of 15 residues. The CDR3 protein is CATSDRGTYQETQYF. CDR3 coding DNA: TGTGCCACCAGTGATAGAGGGACATACCAAGAGACCCAGTACTTC.

The chain is built from TRBV10-2 and TRBJ2-1; 14 nucleotides line up with TRBD2. CDR3 length equals 16 residues. V shed 4 bases and J 9 bases; nucleotides not matched to a gene: 8. Germline CDR1 and CDR2: WSHSY and SAAADI. CDR3 DNA: TGCGCCAGCAGTGGGACCGGGACTAGCGGGAGAGGTGAGCAGTTCTTC. It encodes CASSGTGTSGRGEQFF.

This clonotype appeared many times. The V call is TRBV10-1, the J call TRBJ2-1, with 10 bases fitting TRBD2. The J segment lost 8 bases and the V segment lost 0 bases, leaving 7 bases of the junction unmatched. This CDR3 spans 16 amino acids. From germline, CDR1 is WNHNN and CDR2 SYGVQD (reference sequence). CDR3 nucleotide sequence: TGCGCCAGCAGTGAGTCGATCCCTAGCGGGAGCGATGAGCAGTTCTTC. Translated, it gives CASSESIPSGSDEQFF.

A few counts support this clonotype. CDR3 sequence: CASSSERDRAYEQYF. The CDR3 region has the DNA TGTGCCAGCAGCTCGGAGAGGGACAGGGCCTACGAGCAGTACTTC. The chain combines TRBV7-2 with TRBJ2-7; TRBD1 matches 9 bases. With 4 bases clipped from V and 2 bases from J, the junction kept 6 bases outside the gene matches. The CDR3 covers 15 residues. Germline CDR1 is SGHTA and CDR2 is FQGNSA.

At least ten counts were recorded for this clonotype. The chain is built from TRBV12-3 or TRBV12-4 and TRBJ1-2; 8 positions match TRBD1. The CDR3 totals 14 residues. With 4 bases clipped from V and 7 bases from J, the junction kept 8 bases outside the gene matches. CDR3 DNA sequence: TGTGCCAGCAGTTCGACAGGGGAGGCGCCTGGCTACACCTTC. It codes for CASSSTGEAPGYTF.

This clonotype was recorded many times. This sequence joins TRBV7-8 and TRBJ1-1; 7 nucleotides agree with TRBD1. The CDR3 is 14 residues long. V dropped 5 bases and J dropped 1; count of bases not matched to a gene: 4. The germline V gene encodes CDR1 SGHVS and CDR2 FQNEAQ. Written as DNA, the CDR3 is TGTGCCAGCAGCACTAGGACAGGGAACACTGAAGCTTTCTTT. As protein: CASSTRTGNTEAFF. The full variable domain, rest sourced from reference TRBV7-8 and TRBJ1-1, is GAGVSQSPRYKVAKRGQDVALRCDPISGHVSLFWYQQALGQGPEFLTYFQNEAQLDKSGLPSDRFFAERPEGSVSTLKIQRTQQEDSAVYLCASSTRTGNTEAFFGQGTRLTVV.

V gene TRBV30 combines with J gene TRBJ1-5; D remains unclear. CDR1 GTSNPN and CDR2 SVGIG come from the germline V gene (reference sequence). This CDR3 is 13 amino acids long. V shed 5 bases and J shed 6 bases, with 14 bases lying between them. The CDR3 loop reads CAWGSRRGQPQHF. In nucleotides, the CDR3 is TGTGCCTGGGGGTCTCGGAGAGGTCAGCCCCAGCATTTT. The whole variable domain, filled in from reference TRBV30 and TRBJ1-5, reads SQTIHQWPATLVQPVGSPLSLECTVEGTSNPNLYWYRQAAGRGLQLLFYSVGIGQISSEVPQNLSASRPQDRQFILSSKKLLLSDSGFYLCAWGSRRGQPQHFGDGTRLSIL.